These 28 T cell receptor beta chains were all obtained from the same sample, sequenced in a study of T cell responses to AZD1222 COVID-19 vaccine (dated by TCRdb to the early 2020s). What the time point label conveys for this sample: about 28 days (+/-7) after the second vaccine dose. The method behind the library was the immunoSEQ multiplex PCR assay. The table comes from immuneACCESS by way of TCRdb, which keeps in-frame sequences with V and J called. Part of the clones is missing from these tables; in studies checked, under half for an unresolved V gene and the rest for unknown reasons. The sample includes roughly 90,000 clones, with 75% to 90% observed a single time. More than 2% of the sample is in the top ten clones. The sequences come from peripheral blood, collected 28 days after the second AZD1222 dose. These receptors originate from an adult who received the AZD1222 COVID-19 vaccine.

The rearrangement links TRBV11-3 to TRBJ1-3; D not resolved. This CDR3 spans 14 amino acids. Trimming took 3 bases from V and 0 from J, leaving 6 bases between them. Germline V gene sequence: CDR1 SGHNT, CDR2 YENEEA. The CDR3 nucleotides read TGTGCCAGCAGCTTGGGGAACTCTGGAAACACCATATATTTT. Protein sequence: CASSLGNSGNTIYF.

The chain combines TRBV7-2 with TRBJ1-1, with D possibly being TRBD1 (6 bases). The CDR3 runs 16 residues. The V gene lost 1 base and the J gene lost 1 base, with 13 bases spanning the gap. The germline V gene encodes CDR1 SGHTA and CDR2 FQGNSA. The CDR3 nucleotides read TGTGCCAGCAGCTTAGAGTCAGGGGCGTCGAACACTGAAGCTTTCTTT. This codes for CASSLESGASNTEAFF.

J is TRBJ2-6 and V is TRBV15; D not resolved. The V end was cut by 0 bases, the J end by 3 bases, with 6 bases between. Germline assignment: CDR1 LNHNV and CDR2 YYDKDF (reference sequence). The CDR3 length is 15 residues. For the CDR3, the DNA is TGTGCCACCAGCAGAGATAACAATGGGGCCAACGTCCTGACTTTC. Protein sequence: CATSRDNNGANVLTF.

This chain connects TRBV20-1 to TRBJ1-2; tentatively, D is TRBD1 (5 bases). This CDR3 region has 11 residues. Germline CDR1 is DFQATT and CDR2 is SNEGSKA (reference sequence). The germline V and J ends were trimmed by 5 bases and 4 bases, with 8 bases remaining between them. Here the CDR3 DNA reads TGCAGTGCTGGAGGGGCCTATGGCTACACCTTC. Its translation is CSAGGAYGYTF.

V is TRBV24-1 and J is TRBJ2-3; D is ambiguous. The V gene lost 5 bases and the J gene lost 4 bases, with 6 bases spanning the gap. Germline CDR1 reads KGHDR; CDR2 reads SFDVKD. CDR3 length: 12 residues. The chain's CDR3 is CATSGGSDTQYF. The CDR3 bases are TGTGCCACCAGTGGGGGTTCAGATACGCAGTATTTT.

The chain couples TRBV19 to TRBJ1-5; the D gene is possibly TRBD1 (5 bases). Trimming took off 1 base at V and 4 bases at J, with 14 bases between the two ends. The germline gives CDR1 LNHDA, CDR2 SQIVND (reference sequence). CDR3 length: 16 amino acids. The CDR3 region has the DNA TGTGCCAGTAGTATAGGTTGGGGGGACCGGAATCAGCCCCAGCATTTT. Protein: CASSIGWGDRNQPQHF.

This chain joins TRBV7-9 and TRBJ1-1; 10 bases match TRBD1. The CDR3 has 17 amino acids. Unmatched junction bases numbered 9, after V lost 5 bases and J lost 0 bases. The germline V gene has CDR1 SEHNR and CDR2 FQNEAQ (reference sequence). The CDR3 nucleotides are TGTGCCAGCAGCCCTCGGGACAGGGGAGGATTGAACACTGAAGCTTTCTTT. This translates into CASSPRDRGGLNTEAFF.

The V call is TRBV29-1, the J call TRBJ1-2; the D gene is possibly TRBD1 (6 bases). The germline V gene encodes CDR1 SQVTM and CDR2 ANQGSEA. The V and J ends lost 4 bases and 5 bases respectively, with 14 bases between them. CDR3 size: 13 residues. The CDR3 loop is CSVAWGLDYGYTF. For the CDR3, the DNA is TGCAGCGTTGCTTGGGGGCTAGATTATGGCTACACCTTC. The full variable domain, with the rest looked up from reference TRBV29-1 and TRBJ1-2, is SAVISQKPSRDICQRGTSLTIQCQVDSQVTMMFWYRQQPGQSLTLIATANQGSEATYESGFVIDKFPISRPNLTFSTLTVSNMSPEDSSIYLCSVAWGLDYGYTFGSGTRLTVV.

The chain carries TRBV9 and TRBJ1-6; TRBD1 might be the D (6 bases). This CDR3 spans 13 amino acids. CDR1 and CDR2 (germline): SGDLS, YYNGEE. V lost 3 bases, J lost 10 bases, and 11 bases lay in between. DNA for the CDR3: TGTGCCAGCAGCGCCCTACAGGGATCACCCCTCCACTTT. Translating gives CASSALQGSPLHF.

The rearrangement uses TRBV27 and TRBJ1-4; 7 bases are a match to TRBD1. Germline CDR1 MNHEY, CDR2 SMNVEV (reference sequence). V was clipped by 5 bases and J by 4 bases; unmatched bases: 7. This CDR3 has 15 amino acids. In nucleotides, the CDR3 is TGTGCCAGCAGTCCTAGACAGGGAGATAATGAAAAACTGTTTTTT. Its protein product is CASSPRQGDNEKLFF.

This clone was picked up one time. Written as DNA, the CDR3 is TGTGCCACCAGTGATCCTCAGGGGAGCACAGATACGCAGTATTTT. Its translation is CATSDPQGSTDTQYF. This chain links TRBV24-1 with TRBJ2-3, with D maybe TRBD1 (6 bases). Trimming took 3 bases from V and 0 from J, leaving 9 bases between them. The germline CDR1 and CDR2 sequences are KGHDR and SFDVKD. The CDR3 contains 15 residues.

The chain has TRBV21-1 and TRBJ2-7. TRBV21-1 is labeled a pseudogene. CDR3 length: 14 amino acids. The CDR3 DNA is TGTGCCAGCAGCAAAGCCAATCTCTCCTACGAGCAGTACTTC. This translates into CASSKANLSYEQYF.

The chain recombines TRBV7-9 with TRBJ2-6; possible D gene TRBD1, 6 bases. CDR1 and CDR2 from the germline V gene are SEHNR and FQNEAQ (reference sequence). With 4 bases removed from V and 1 base from J, the gap between germline ends came to 11 bases. The CDR3 contains 16 residues. The CDR3, as DNA: TGTGCCAGCAGCTGGGTACAGGGTTCTGGGGCCAACGTCCTGACTTTC. Protein product: CASSWVQGSGANVLTF.

This chain joins TRBV5-6 and TRBJ1-4, with TRBD1 matching 8 bases. Trimming removed 4 bases from V and 7 bases from J; junction bases left unmatched: 9. This CDR3 is built from 15 residues. The germline V gene has CDR1 SGHDT and CDR2 YYEEEE. CDR3 protein: CASSSGQGGGEKLFF. The CDR3 DNA reads TGTGCCAGCAGCAGCGGACAGGGTGGGGGTGAAAAACTGTTTTTT.

The chain combines TRBV7-9 with TRBJ2-3, with a weak D call TRBD2 (5 bases). The germline CDR1 and CDR2 sequences are SEHNR and FQNEAQ (reference sequence). V was trimmed by 2 bases and J by 6 bases, leaving 9 bases between them. This CDR3 contains 13 residues. The CDR3 spells CASSLLAQDTQYF. The CDR3 region has the DNA TGTGCCAGCAGCTTACTAGCACAGGATACGCAGTATTTT.

The J gene is TRBJ2-3, the V gene TRBV7-3, with a tentative D call TRBD2 (6 bases). The germline V gene encodes CDR1 SGHTA and CDR2 FQGTGA. V lost 2 bases and J lost 2, with 20 bases in between. CDR3 length equals 18 residues. This CDR3 reads CASSLGIRGNIPTDTQYF. The CDR3 nucleotides read TGTGCCAGCAGCTTAGGGATTCGGGGGAATATCCCCACAGATACGCAGTATTTT.

The J gene is TRBJ1-1, the V gene TRBV30; the D gene is possibly TRBD1 (5 bases). There are 14 residues in the CDR3. Germline V gene lookup returns CDR1 GTSNPN and CDR2 SVGIG (reference sequence). Between the trimmed V and J ends, which lost 0 bases and 6 bases, there was a span of 14 bases. The CDR3 nucleotides are TGTGCCTGGAGTGTAGAAGCAGGGTGGGCTGAAGCTTTCTTT. Translation gives CAWSVEAGWAEAFF.

The genes are TRBV5-5 and TRBJ1-5; the D is unclear. Between the trimmed V and J ends, which lost 0 bases and 2 bases, there was a span of 9 bases. CDR3 length: 15 residues. Germline lookup yields CDR1 SGHKS and CDR2 YYEKEE (reference sequence). In DNA, the CDR3 is TGTGCCAGCAGCTTGGCCCTGGATGGCAATCAGCCCCAGCATTTT. It translates to CASSLALDGNQPQHF.

The chain recombines TRBV4-2 with TRBJ1-3; D is undetermined. CDR3 length: 17 amino acids. Germline V gives CDR1 LGHNA, CDR2 YNFKEQ. V was cut by 5 bases and J by 4 bases, with 21 bases left in between. CDR3 amino acids: CASSEPRQGRFGNTIYF. The DNA of the CDR3 is TGTGCCAGCAGCGAACCCCGACAAGGGCGCTTCGGAAACACCATATATTTT.

The chain has TRBV4-3 and TRBJ2-3, with D tentatively TRBD2 (6 bases). CDR3 size: 18 residues. V was clipped by 0 bases and J by 0 bases, with 16 bases between them. Germline V CDR1 and CDR2: LGHNA, YSLEER. CDR3 region: CASSQDAVGGESTDTQYF. The CDR3 nucleotides read TGCGCCAGCAGCCAAGACGCAGTGGGCGGGGAGAGCACAGATACGCAGTATTTT.

The chain uses TRBV9 and TRBJ2-3; 16 bases agree with TRBD2. V lost 5 bases and J lost 3; bases outside the gene matches: 12. The CDR3 has 19 residues. CDR1 and CDR2 (germline): SGDLS, YYNGEE. For the CDR3, the DNA is TGTGCCAGCAGTGCGCCGGGACTAGCGGGAGGGCCCCCAACAGATACGCAGTATTTT. Its translation: CASSAPGLAGGPPTDTQYF.

The chain combines TRBV9 with TRBJ2-1; D remains ambiguous. The CDR3 length is 14 residues. Germline V CDR1 and CDR2: SGDLS, YYNGEE. Trimming cost V 0 bases and J 3 bases, with 7 bases left between them. CDR3 DNA: TGTGCCAGCAGCGTAGATATCTACTACAATGAGCAGTTCTTC. It codes for CASSVDIYYNEQFF.

The chain links TRBV9 to TRBJ2-5; 7 positions agree with TRBD1. The CDR3 totals 13 residues. CDR1 and CDR2 (germline): SGDLS, YYNGEE. Trimming at V came to 0 bases and at J to 5 bases, leaving 1 base not matched to a gene. CDR3 in amino acids: CASSVGQGETQYF. The CDR3 DNA sequence: TGTGCCAGCAGCGTAGGACAGGGTGAGACCCAGTACTTC.

CDR3 nucleotide sequence: TGCGCCAGCAGCCAGCCGAATTTAGCGGGAGGCTACTCCTACGAGCAGTACTTC. It codes for CASSQPNLAGGYSYEQYF. V and J are TRBV5-1 and TRBJ2-7, with 10 bases aligning to TRBD2. V dropped 4 bases and J dropped 0; count of bases not matched to a gene: 13. The germline V gene encodes CDR1 SGHRS and CDR2 YFSETQ. The CDR3 length is 18 residues.

The chain combines TRBV5-6 with TRBJ2-3; weak D call: TRBD2 (6 bases). Germline CDR1 is SGHDT and CDR2 is YYEEEE. The V and J ends lost 1 base and 3 bases respectively, with 9 bases between them. This CDR3 spans 14 amino acids. The CDR3 is CASSLYGSTDTQYF. The CDR3 nucleotides read TGTGCCAGCAGCTTGTACGGGAGTACAGATACGCAGTATTTT.

This sequence joins TRBV2 and TRBJ2-1, with 9 bases fitting TRBD2. Looked up from germline, CDR1 is SNHLY and CDR2 is FYNNEI. There are 18 residues in the CDR3. V was pared by 1 base and J by 3 bases, with 10 bases of the junction left unmatched. CDR3 amino acids: CASSEGGSGRPYYNEQFF. The DNA for the CDR3 is TGTGCCAGCAGTGAAGGGGGTAGCGGGAGACCCTACTACAATGAGCAGTTCTTC.

V gene TRBV30 combines with J gene TRBJ2-3, with TRBD1 identical over 9 bases. J was trimmed by 1 base and V by 0 bases; bases with no gene match: 5. This CDR3 is 16 amino acids long. Germline values: CDR1 GTSNPN, CDR2 SVGIG (reference sequence). This chain's CDR3 is CAWSVGQGLGTDTQYF. CDR3 sequence (DNA): TGTGCCTGGAGTGTTGGACAGGGGCTAGGCACAGATACGCAGTATTTT.

The rearrangement uses TRBV2 and TRBJ1-5; D uncertain. V was pared by 6 bases and J by 3 bases, with 12 bases between. CDR3 length: 14 residues. Germline loops: CDR1 SNHLY, CDR2 FYNNEI. CDR3: CASRDTDPNQPQHF. DNA for the CDR3: TGTGCCAGCAGGGATACAGATCCCAATCAGCCCCAGCATTTT.